One sample yielded the 4 T cell receptor beta chains listed below, sequenced in a study of tumour-infiltrating T cells in Burkitt lymphoma. Produced via immunoSEQ multiplex PCR; TCRdb's table is partial and in-frame only. The sample has around 2,500 clones; approximately 15% are singletons. Sequenced input: tumor tissue. These receptors all come from a human donor with Burkitt lymphoma.

The chain has TRBV7-8 and TRBJ1-2; D perhaps matches TRBD1 (5 bases). With 1 base removed from V and 1 base from J, the gap between germline ends came to 13 bases. Germline lookup yields CDR1 SGHVS and CDR2 FQNEAQ. This CDR3 spans 16 amino acids. The CDR3 sequence: CASSLGLGGVNYGYTF. DNA for the CDR3: TGTGCCAGCAGCTTAGGCCTGGGGGGAGTTAACTATGGCTACACCTTC.

This clone has a handful of counts. This chain uses TRBV9 with TRBJ2-2; 8 bases agree with TRBD2. CDR1 is SGDLS and CDR2 is YYNGEE in the germline V gene. V trimming: 4 bases; J trimming: 0 bases; junction bases outside the gene matches: 11. The CDR3 covers 18 residues. The CDR3 here is CASSSLGGAGTNTGELFF. CDR3 sequence (DNA): TGTGCCAGCAGCTCCCTCGGGGGGGCGGGGACGAACACCGGGGAGCTGTTTTTT.

V and J are TRBV14 and TRBJ2-7; D not certain. The CDR3 covers 15 residues. V was pared by 0 bases and J by 4 bases, with 13 bases between. The germline V gene encodes CDR1 SGHDN and CDR2 FVKESK. The CDR3 spells CASSQDSNPWYEQYF. CDR3 DNA: TGTGCCAGCAGCCAAGATTCGAACCCCTGGTACGAGCAGTACTTC.

In its sample, this clone was seen a few times. This chain uses TRBV4-1 with TRBJ2-3; D gene unclear. The CDR3 runs to 12 residues. Germline loops: CDR1 MGHRA, CDR2 YSYEKL. The ends were cut back, 1 base at V and 9 bases at J, with 8 bases in the middle. This CDR3 is CASSQAVDTQYF. For the CDR3, the DNA is TGCGCCAGCAGCCAAGCGGTGGACACGCAGTATTTT.